These 5 T cell receptor beta chains were sequenced from one sample in a study of blood T cell repertoires in COVID-19. The data were produced by immunoSEQ multiplex PCR, yet TCRdb's version contains in-frame clones alone and is incomplete. Of roughly 290,000 clones listed, 75% to 90% are singletons. The sample consisted of PBMCs or T cells enriched from blood (not recorded which). Receptors were obtained from a man younger than 40 who had recovered from COVID-19.

The chain combines TRBV6-5 with TRBJ1-2, with TRBD1 as a possible D gene (5 bases). The CDR3 length is 13 residues. V lost 4 bases and J lost 4, with 10 bases in between. In germline, CDR1 is MNHEY, CDR2 SVGAGI. The CDR3 coding sequence is TGTGCCAGCAGTTGGGGGGTGGGCTATGGCTACACCTTC. This gives the protein CASSWGVGYGYTF.

Here the CDR3 DNA reads TGTGCCAGCAGCCAAGTGCCAGGATATTATGGCTACACCTTC. It translates to CASSQVPGYYGYTF. The rearrangement joins TRBV14 to TRBJ1-2; D uncertain. The V gene lost 1 base and the J gene lost 5 bases, with 11 bases spanning the gap. CDR1 is SGHDN and CDR2 is FVKESK in the germline V gene. This CDR3 spans 14 amino acids.

The genes are TRBV7-3 and TRBJ2-7; TRBD1 might be the D (8 bases). This CDR3 contains 14 residues. Germline V lookup: CDR1 SGHTA, CDR2 FQGTGA. Trimming stripped 3 bases from V and 3 bases from J, with 12 bases between. The CDR3 sequence is CASSLYRGGYEQYF. CDR3 coding DNA: TGTGCCAGCAGCTTGTACAGGGGGGGCTACGAGCAGTACTTC.

This sequence joins TRBV7-8 and TRBJ1-1, with no clear D. Between the trimmed V and J ends, which lost 1 base and 1 base, there was a span of 7 bases. The CDR3 is 14 amino acids. Germline values: CDR1 SGHVS, CDR2 FQNEAQ. The DNA of the CDR3 is TGTGCCAGCAGCTTAGGACACCAGAACACTGAAGCTTTCTTT. Its protein is CASSLGHQNTEAFF. Full variable domain (outside the CDR3, taken from reference TRBV7-8 and TRBJ1-1): GAGVSQSPRYKVAKRGQDVALRCDPISGHVSLFWYQQALGQGPEFLTYFQNEAQLDKSGLPSDRFFAERPEGSVSTLKIQRTQQEDSAVYLCASSLGHQNTEAFFGQGTRLTVV.

V usage is TRBV4-3 and J usage is TRBJ2-7; D may be TRBD1 (6 bases). CDR3 length equals 14 residues. CDR1 and CDR2 (germline): LGHNA, YSLEER. Trimming cost V 1 base and J 0 bases, with 7 bases left between them. CDR3 in amino acids: CASSQGRGSYEQYF. CDR3 DNA sequence: TGCGCCAGCAGCCAAGGCAGGGGCTCCTACGAGCAGTACTTC.